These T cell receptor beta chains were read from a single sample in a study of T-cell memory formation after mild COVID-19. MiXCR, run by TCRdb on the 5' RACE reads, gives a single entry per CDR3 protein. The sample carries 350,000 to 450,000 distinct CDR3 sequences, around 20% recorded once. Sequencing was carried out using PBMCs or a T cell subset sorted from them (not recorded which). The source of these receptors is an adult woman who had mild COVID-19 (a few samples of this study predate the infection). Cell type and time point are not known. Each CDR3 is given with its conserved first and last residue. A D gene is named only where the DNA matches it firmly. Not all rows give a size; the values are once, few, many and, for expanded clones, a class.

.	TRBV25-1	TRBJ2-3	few	TGTGCCAGCAGTGAACGGGCTAGGGGCGCGGCAGATACGCAGTATTTT	CASSERARGAADTQYF
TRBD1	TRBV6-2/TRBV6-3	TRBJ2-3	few	TGTGCCAGCAGTTACGGACAGGGTGCAGATACGCAGTATTTT	CASSYGQGADTQYF
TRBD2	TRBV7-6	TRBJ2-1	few	TGTGCCAGCAGCTCACTAATCCCCCTGACTAGCGGGAGGGATAATGAGCAGTTCTTC	CASSSLIPLTSGRDNEQFF
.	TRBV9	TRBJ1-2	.	TGTGCCAGCAGCGTAGGTATTGGCTACACCTTC	CASSVGIGYTF
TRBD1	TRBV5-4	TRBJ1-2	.	TGTGCCAGCAGCGCCGGTCAGGGGGCGTATGGCTACACCTTC	CASSAGQGAYGYTF
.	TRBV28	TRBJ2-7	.	TGTGCCAGCAGTAGCCGGGTCCCCTACGAGCAGTACTTC	CASSSRVPYEQYF
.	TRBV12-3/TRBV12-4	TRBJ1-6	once	TGTGCCAGCAGTTTAGCGAACCAAGCGCTCCTCCACTTT	CASSLANQALLHF
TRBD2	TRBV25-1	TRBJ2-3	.	TGTGCCAGCACTGAAGCCGCGGGGGGGACCACAGATACGCAGTATTTT	CASTEAAGGTTDTQYF
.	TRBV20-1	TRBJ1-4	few	TGCAGTGCTAGCAGTGGTCGGATCCTTGAAAAACTGTTTTTT	CSASSGRILEKLFF
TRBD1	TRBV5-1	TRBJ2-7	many	TGTGCCAGCAGCCCCGGGACAGGGACCTACGAGCAGTACTTC	CASSPGTGTYEQYF
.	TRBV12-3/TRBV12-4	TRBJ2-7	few	TGTGCCAGCAGCCCTACCTTCCACTACGAGCAGTACTTC	CASSPTFHYEQYF
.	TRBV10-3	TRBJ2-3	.	TGTGCCATCAGTGAAGGGTCAGCAGATACGCAGTATTTT	CAISEGSADTQYF
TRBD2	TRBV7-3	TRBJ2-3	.	TGTGCCAGCAGCTTATCTAGCGGGGCCCTCACAGATACGCAGTATTTT	CASSLSSGALTDTQYF
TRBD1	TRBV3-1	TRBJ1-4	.	TGTGCCAGCAGCCGGGAGGGACAGAGAAATGAAAAACTGTTTTTT	CASSREGQRNEKLFF
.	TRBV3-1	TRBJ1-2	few	TGTGCCAGCAGCCATGTGCGTGAGCATGGCTACACCTTC	CASSHVREHGYTF
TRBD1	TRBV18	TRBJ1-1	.	TGTGCCAGCTCACGACAGGGGGGGGTCACTGAAGCTTTCTTT	CASSRQGGVTEAFF
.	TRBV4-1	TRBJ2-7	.	TGCGCCAGCAGCCAATCTCTAGTTTGGTACGAGCAGTACTTC	CASSQSLVWYEQYF
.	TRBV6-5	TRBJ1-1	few	TGTGCCAGCAGTTACTCGCCGGGGGCGGACACTGAAGCTTTCTTT	CASSYSPGADTEAFF
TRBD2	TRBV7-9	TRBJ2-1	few	TGTGCCAGCAGCCCGCGGACTAGCGGTGCCTACAATGAGCAGTTCTTC	CASSPRTSGAYNEQFF
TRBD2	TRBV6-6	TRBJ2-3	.	TGTGCCAGTTATACTAGCGGGGCTAGCACAGATACGCAGTATTTT	CASYTSGASTDTQYF
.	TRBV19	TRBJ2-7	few	TGTGCCAGTAGTATCGGCAGCTCCTACGAGCAGTACTTC	CASSIGSSYEQYF
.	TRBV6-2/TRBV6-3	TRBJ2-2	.	TGTGCCAGCAGTGTACAGGGTCTAGGAACCGGGGAGCTGTTTTTT	CASSVQGLGTGELFF
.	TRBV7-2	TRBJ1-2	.	TGTGCCAGCAGCCTGGGACGGTTCTATGGCTACACCTTC	CASSLGRFYGYTF
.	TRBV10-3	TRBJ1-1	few	TGTGCCATCAGGGGGTCAGGGGCCGGGAACACTGAAGCTTTCTTT	CAIRGSGAGNTEAFF
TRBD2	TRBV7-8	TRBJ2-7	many	TGTGCCAGCAGCTCGACCGCCGGGACTAGCAGACCCTACGAGCAGTACTTC	CASSSTAGTSRPYEQYF
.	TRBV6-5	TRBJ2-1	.	TGTGCCAGCAGTTACTCTTCAAGCTTGGGCAATGAGCAGTTCTTC	CASSYSSSLGNEQFF